This T cell receptor beta chain is from a study of T cells after somatic rescue of genetic block. V was shortened by 0 bases and J by 4 bases, with 13 bases between the two germline ends. CDR1 and CDR2 (germline): SGHTA, FQGTGA. The CDR3 loop spans 15 amino acids. Assay: immunoSEQ multiplex PCR; the TCRdb copy retains only in-frame clones and omits some. Among some 700 clones listed, about two fifths were seen once. This clone was recorded a few times. V is TRBV7-3 and J is TRBJ2-7, with D uncertain. What was sequenced was peripheral blood mononuclear cells (PBMCs). This TCR was sampled from a girl in the first two years of life. The CDR3 sequence: CASSLTIHGAYEQYF. The CDR3 DNA is TGTGCCAGCAGCTTAACAATTCACGGAGCGTACGAGCAGTACTTC.